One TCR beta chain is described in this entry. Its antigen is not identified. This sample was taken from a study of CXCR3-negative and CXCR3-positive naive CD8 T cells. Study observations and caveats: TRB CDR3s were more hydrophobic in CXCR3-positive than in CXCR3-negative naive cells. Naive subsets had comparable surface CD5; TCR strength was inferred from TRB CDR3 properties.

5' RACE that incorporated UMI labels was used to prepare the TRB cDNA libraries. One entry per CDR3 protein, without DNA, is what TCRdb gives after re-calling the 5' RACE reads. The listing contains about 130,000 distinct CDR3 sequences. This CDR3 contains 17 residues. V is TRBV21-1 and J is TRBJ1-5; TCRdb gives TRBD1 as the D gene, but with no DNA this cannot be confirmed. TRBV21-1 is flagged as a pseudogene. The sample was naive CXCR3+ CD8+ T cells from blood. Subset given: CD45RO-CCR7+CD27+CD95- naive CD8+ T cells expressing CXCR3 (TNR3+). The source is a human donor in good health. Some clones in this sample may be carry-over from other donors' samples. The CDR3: CASSKNRQGFCNQPQHF.